This entry lists 25 T cell receptor beta chains sequenced from one sample in a study of T-cell reconstitution after alpha-beta-depleted transplantation in children. As it was prepared, the TCRbeta library received unique molecular identifiers. Each CDR3 protein gets one entry after TCRdb re-called the PCR reads with MiXCR. The table includes 450,000 to 600,000 distinct CDR3 sequences, roughly a tenth detected once. Specimen: PBMCs, collected before TCRalphabeta/CD19-depleted stem cell transplant. The receptor source for this set is a child aged 2-15 years with inherited bone marrow failure, due to receive a stem cell transplant.

This clonotype was seen many times. DNA of the CDR3: TGCAGTGCTAGAGATTTACGCCCTTACGAGCAGTACTTC. Its protein is CSARDLRPYEQYF. The chain carries TRBV20-1 and TRBJ2-7; D unresolved. Per germline, CDR1 DFQATT and CDR2 SNEGSKA (reference sequence). V lost 0 bases to trimming and J lost 4 bases, with 10 bases between them. The CDR3 length is 13 residues.

This clonotype was found once. Being one base from a much bigger clone, this may be a read error. The genes are TRBV20-1 and TRBJ2-3; D is possibly TRBD2 (5 bases). CDR3 length equals 13 residues. The V gene's germline CDR1 is DFQATT and CDR2 SNEGSKA (reference sequence). For the CDR3, the DNA is TGCAGTCCTAGGGTAGCGAACACAGATACGCAGTATTTT. Translation: CSPRVANTDTQYF.

In its sample, this clonotype was seen many times. The chain uses TRBV29-1 and TRBJ1-1; unclear D gene. V was trimmed by 4 bases and J by 1 base, leaving 7 bases between them. The germline CDR1 and CDR2 sequences are SQVTM and ANQGSEA. This CDR3 has 12 residues. This chain's CDR3 is CSVGGGNTEAFF. In nucleotides, the CDR3 is TGCAGCGTTGGCGGTGGGAACACTGAAGCTTTCTTT.

This clonotype was seen a few times. This sequence joins TRBV30 and TRBJ1-1; no clear D. Germline V CDR1 and CDR2: GTSNPN, SVGIG (reference sequence). Trimming left V 1 base short and J 3 bases short, with 9 bases between. This CDR3 spans 13 amino acids. The CDR3 coding sequence is TGTGCCTGGAGTGCCCGGTTGGACACTGAAGCTTTCTTT. Translated, it gives CAWSARLDTEAFF.

J is TRBJ2-2 and V is TRBV5-3, with D maybe TRBD2 (6 bases). TRBV5-3 is identified as an open reading frame with a role that is uncertain. The CDR3 totals 18 residues. V dropped 2 bases and J dropped 0 bases, with 17 bases sitting between them. The CDR3 reads CARSLTDPSATNTGELFF. Here the CDR3 DNA reads TGTGCCAGAAGCTTAACGGATCCTAGCGCCACGAACACCGGGGAGCTGTTTTTT.

This clonotype has at least ten counts. The chain recombines TRBV27 with TRBJ1-5, with a tentative D call TRBD1 (5 bases). Germline loops: CDR1 MNHEY, CDR2 SMNVEV (reference sequence). V shed 5 bases and J shed 3 bases, with 11 bases lying between them. The CDR3 runs to 14 residues. CDR3 DNA: TGTGCCAGCAGTCTTACAGGTGCCAATCAGCCCCAGCATTTT. This translates into CASSLTGANQPQHF.

This clonotype has more than one count but fewer than ten. The rearrangement joins TRBV15 to TRBJ2-7; a weak D match, TRBD2 (6 bases). This CDR3 has 15 residues. Between the trimmed V and J ends, which lost 5 bases and 3 bases, there was a span of 17 bases. Germline loops: CDR1 LNHNV, CDR2 YYDKDF (reference sequence). CDR3 coding DNA: TGTGCCACCAGCGTACAGACGGGGACTGACTACGAGCAGTACTTC. It specifies CATSVQTGTDYEQYF.

This chain links TRBV11-2 with TRBJ1-2; 7 nucleotides match TRBD1. This CDR3 has 14 amino acids. V was clipped by 4 bases and J by 3 bases; unmatched bases: 5. From germline, CDR1 is SGHAT and CDR2 FQNNGV. The CDR3 loop is CASSWVGTDYGYTF. CDR3 sequence (DNA): TGTGCCAGCAGCTGGGTCGGGACAGACTATGGCTACACCTTC.

This rearrangement joins TRBV4-3 to TRBJ2-3; 7 nucleotides align to TRBD2. The CDR3 sequence is 17 residues long. The ends lost 0 bases at V and 0 bases at J; junction bases unmatched: 6. Germline CDR1 LGHNA, CDR2 YSLEER. The CDR3 loop is CASSQDGWRESTDTQYF. In DNA form, the CDR3 reads TGCGCCAGCAGCCAAGATGGTTGGCGGGAGAGCACAGATACGCAGTATTTT.

As regards this clonotype: This sequence may be a read error, since a much larger clone differs from it by one base. No conserved phenylalanine or tryptophan is present at the end of the CDR3, so a read error is the likely explanation. The genes are TRBV28 and TRBJ2-2; possible D gene TRBD1, 6 bases. Trimming cost V 6 bases and J 6 bases, with 17 bases left between them. The length of the CDR3 is 15 residues. Per the germline V gene, CDR1 is MDHEN and CDR2 is SYDVKM. CDR3 amino acids: CASRPRDTAAGELFL. In nucleotides, the CDR3 is TGTGCCAGCAGGCCCCGGGACACGGCGGCCGGGGAGCTGTTTCTT.

The chain couples TRBV29-1 to TRBJ2-1; D uncertain. Germline lookup yields CDR1 SQVTM and CDR2 ANQGSEA. V lost 2 bases and J 5 bases, leaving 10 bases between the germline ends. This CDR3 is built from 13 residues. The CDR3 region is CSVESWSDNEQFF. CDR3 nucleotide sequence: TGCAGCGTTGAATCCTGGAGTGACAATGAGCAGTTCTTC.

The V and J genes are TRBV20-1 and TRBJ2-1; 9 bases are shared with TRBD1. The CDR3 has 15 residues. Germline CDR1 is DFQATT and CDR2 is SNEGSKA (reference sequence). J lost 3 bases, V lost 6 bases, and 9 bases had no gene match. Here the CDR3 DNA reads TGCAGTGCCCAGACAGGGGGTCGGAACTACAATGAGCAGTTCTTC. Its protein is CSAQTGGRNYNEQFF.

This clonotype was counted ten times or more. This chain links TRBV4-1 with TRBJ2-3; D possibly uses TRBD1 or TRBD2 (5 bases each). CDR3 length equals 15 residues. Per germline, CDR1 MGHRA and CDR2 YSYEKL. The V end was cut by 3 bases, the J end by 4 bases, with 14 bases between. The CDR3 nucleotides read TGCGCCAGCAGCCAGGTCGAGGGGCGCGCAGATACGCAGTATTTT. It translates to CASSQVEGRADTQYF.

This clonotype has a count of ten or more. This chain connects TRBV19 to TRBJ2-1, with 16 bases fitting TRBD2. CDR3 length equals 15 residues. The V gene's germline CDR1 is LNHDA and CDR2 SQIVND (reference sequence). Unmatched junction bases numbered 3, after V lost 5 bases and J lost 8 bases. The CDR3 region has the DNA TGTGCCAGTAGTGGGACTAGCGGGAGGGATCATGAGCAGTTCTTC. Translation: CASSGTSGRDHEQFF.

V and J are TRBV29-1 and TRBJ1-1; 11 bases are a match to TRBD1. Trimming removed 6 bases from V and 3 bases from J; junction bases left unmatched: 3. There are 13 residues in the CDR3. Germline V gives CDR1 SQVTM, CDR2 ANQGSEA. The CDR3 DNA is TGCAGCGTGGGACAGGGGGGGGACACTGAAGCTTTCTTT. Translating it yields CSVGQGGDTEAFF.

This sequence joins TRBV7-9 and TRBJ2-3, with unresolved D. V dropped 8 bases and J dropped 5 bases, with 14 bases sitting between them. Germline CDR1 reads SEHNR; CDR2 reads FQNEAQ (reference sequence). The length of the CDR3 is 13 residues. CDR3 loop: CASSSLILDTQYF. CDR3 DNA: TGTGCCAGCTCCTCCCTAATTTTAGATACGCAGTATTTT.

This clonotype was observed at least ten times. J is TRBJ2-7 and V is TRBV28; 8 bases align to TRBD1. This CDR3 has 14 amino acids. V dropped 4 bases and J dropped 2; count of bases not matched to a gene: 4. Germline V gene data show CDR1 as MDHEN and CDR2 as SYDVKM. Here the CDR3 DNA reads TGTGCCAGCAGTTCACGGACAGGGCCCTACGAGCAGTACTTC. Translation: CASSSRTGPYEQYF.

This clonotype was counted ten times or more. The chain has TRBV5-1 and TRBJ1-1; 9 bases line up with TRBD1. The CDR3 is 14 amino acids. V trimming: 4 bases; J trimming: 5 bases; junction bases outside the gene matches: 6. Germline V gives CDR1 SGHRS, CDR2 YFSETQ. The CDR3 nucleotides read TGCGCCAGCAGCCGCACAGGGGGCGGGACTGAAGCTTTCTTT. Amino acids: CASSRTGGGTEAFF.

This clonotype has a handful of counts. The V gene is TRBV6-1, the J gene TRBJ1-2; 8 nucleotides align to TRBD1. V lost 3 bases and J lost 5; bases outside the gene matches: 8. The CDR3 runs 15 residues. From germline, CDR1 is MNHNS and CDR2 SASEGT. The CDR3 coding sequence is TGTGCCAGCAGTGATCCGGGACAGGCCTTTTATGGCTACACCTTC. This gives the protein CASSDPGQAFYGYTF.

In this sample, this clonotype turned up a few times. V gene TRBV5-1 combines with J gene TRBJ2-6; 10 nucleotides line up with TRBD1. This CDR3 region has 16 residues. Looked up from germline, CDR1 is SGHRS and CDR2 is YFSETQ. The V segment lost 4 bases and the J segment 2 bases; nucleotides outside the gene matches: 3. The CDR3 sequence is CASSIGQGAGANVLTF. The CDR3 DNA follows: TGCGCCAGCAGCATTGGACAGGGGGCTGGGGCCAACGTCCTGACTTTC.

The CDR3 coding sequence is TGTGCCAGCAGCTTAGTGACAGGGAGGACCCAGTACTTC. It translates to CASSLVTGRTQYF. This chain joins TRBV7-8 and TRBJ2-5; 7 bases match TRBD1. Germline CDR1 reads SGHVS; CDR2 reads FQNEAQ. The CDR3 consists of 13 residues. With 1 base clipped from V and 7 bases from J, the junction kept 3 bases outside the gene matches.

This clonotype was observed a handful of times. V gene TRBV4-3 combines with J gene TRBJ2-3; D not certain. V was pared by 1 base and J by 3 bases, with 17 bases between. Germline V gene lookup returns CDR1 LGHNA and CDR2 YSLEER. This CDR3 contains 17 residues. CDR3 residues: CASSQVRFRTGTDTQYF. Written as DNA, the CDR3 is TGCGCCAGCAGCCAAGTAAGGTTCAGGACCGGGACAGATACGCAGTATTTT.

This clonotype was detected ten times or more. V usage is TRBV9 and J usage is TRBJ2-7, with 8 bases matching TRBD1. With 0 bases clipped from V and 5 bases from J, the junction kept 4 bases outside the gene matches. The CDR3 is made up of 14 amino acids. CDR1 and CDR2 (germline): SGDLS, YYNGEE. Here the CDR3 reads CASSVAGGKDEQYF. CDR3 bases: TGTGCCAGCAGCGTAGCAGGGGGCAAGGACGAGCAGTACTTC. Looking up the rest from reference TRBV9 and TRBJ2-7 gives the full variable domain: DSGVTQTPKHLITATGQRVTLRCSPRSGDLSVYWYQQSLDQGLQFLIQYYNGEERAKGNILERFSAQQFPDLHSELNLSSLELGDSALYFCASSVAGGKDEQYFGPGTRLTVT.

At least ten counts were recorded for this clonotype. The chain joins TRBV12-3 or TRBV12-4 to TRBJ1-5, with unresolved D. The CDR3 length is 13 residues. Between the trimmed V and J ends, which lost 7 bases and 3 bases, there was a span of 10 bases. In nucleotides, the CDR3 is TGTGCCAGCACCTGGGGTTTCAATCAGCCCCAGCATTTT. Protein: CASTWGFNQPQHF.

This clonotype was recorded at least ten times. V and J are TRBV7-8 and TRBJ2-1, with TRBD1 identical over 7 bases. J gave up 0 bases and V 6 bases, and 11 bases lay outside the gene matches. Per germline, CDR1 SGHVS and CDR2 FQNEAQ. There are 17 residues in the CDR3. This CDR3 is CASSYRGWRSSYNEQFF. DNA of the CDR3: TGTGCCAGCAGTTACAGGGGCTGGCGGAGCTCCTACAATGAGCAGTTCTTC.